The TCR beta chain described here comes from a study of blood T cell repertoires in COVID-19. Study-level background: Sample material is recorded as cDNA or gDNA derived from T cells, B-cell-depleted T cells, or PBMCs.

Participant-given clinical history determined each cohort assignment. In the original workflow: Counts of nucleated cells, estimated from reference gene primer amplification, were obtained. Sequenced by immunoSEQ multiplex PCR; TCRdb stores in-frame clones only, minus some. V and J calls and clone size follow that table, whereas D and trimming were derived from the DNA. The repertoire holds about 260,000 clones, with more than 80% as singletons. The germline V gene encodes CDR1 ENHRY and CDR2 SYGVKD. V was clipped by 4 bases and J by 3 bases; unmatched bases: 2. The CDR3 is 13 residues long. The receptor comes from a man aged 50 to 59 who had been exposed to COVID-19. The sequenced sample consisted of PBMCs or T cells enriched from blood (not recorded which). The V call is TRBV10-3, the J call TRBJ1-1, with 7 nucleotides matching TRBD1. CDR3 residues: CAISVDRDTEAFF. Written as DNA, the CDR3 is TGTGCCATCAGTGTAGACAGGGACACTGAAGCTTTCTTT.